This T cell receptor beta chain was sequenced during a study of CD8+ T cells in alopecia areata. Study observations and caveats: Patients showed less clear TCR sequence sharing than mice, possibly partly because of HLA diversity.

This clone occurred a few times. Its antigen is still unknown. The junction had 8 bases not matched to a gene; V was cut back by 1 base and J by 0 bases. The CDR3 spans 19 residues. Germline loops: CDR1 MGHRA, CDR2 YSYEKL. Treatment described: oral pan-JAK inhibitor, 5-10 mg twice daily. In each case, RNA was isolated and then reverse transcribed into cDNA as the sequencing template. TCRdb keeps only in-frame clones here, not all; method: immunoSEQ multiplex PCR. The table lists 250,000 to 300,000 clones, 58% of them singletons. The chain links TRBV4-1 to TRBJ2-6; 8 bases agree with TRBD1. The source was CD4+ T cells sorted from blood, collected at week 24, from a patient treated with tofacitinib. The clonotype comes from a human donor with alopecia areata. The CDR3 spells CASSQVRQGPSSGANVLTF. The CDR3 DNA sequence: TGCGCCAGCAGCCAAGTAAGACAGGGGCCCAGCTCTGGGGCCAACGTCCTGACTTTC.